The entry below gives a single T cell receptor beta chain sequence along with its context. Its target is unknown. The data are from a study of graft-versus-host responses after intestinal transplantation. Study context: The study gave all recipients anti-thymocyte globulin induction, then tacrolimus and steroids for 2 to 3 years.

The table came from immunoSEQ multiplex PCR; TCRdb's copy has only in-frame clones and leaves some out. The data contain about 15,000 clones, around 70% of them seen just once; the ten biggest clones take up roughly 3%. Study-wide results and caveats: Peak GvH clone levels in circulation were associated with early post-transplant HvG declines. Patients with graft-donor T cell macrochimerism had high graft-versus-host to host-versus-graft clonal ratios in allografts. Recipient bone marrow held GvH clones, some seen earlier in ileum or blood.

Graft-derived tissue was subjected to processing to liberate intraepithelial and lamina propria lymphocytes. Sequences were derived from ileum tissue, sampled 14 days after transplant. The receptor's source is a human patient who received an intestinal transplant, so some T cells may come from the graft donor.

CDR3 nucleotides: TGTGCCAGCAGGGGCGGGACAGATACGCAGTATTTT. Its translation: CASRGGTDTQYF. The V and J genes are TRBV5-6 and TRBJ2-3; tentatively, D is TRBD2 (5 bases). Germline V gene sequence: CDR1 SGHDT, CDR2 YYEEEE. Trimming cost V 5 bases and J 3 bases, with 7 bases left between them. The CDR3 covers 12 residues.